A selection of T cell receptor beta chains follows, all from one sample in a study of PD-1 blockade in classical Hodgkin lymphoma. The method was immunoSEQ multiplex PCR; TCRdb's version includes in-frame clones alone and lacks a portion of them. The sample has approximately 93,000 clones, about 77% seen once. The sequencing here drew on peripheral blood mononuclear cells (PBMCs), taken before the fourth cycle of nivolumab. The receptors were gathered from a human donor with classical Hodgkin lymphoma. CDR3s include the opening cysteine and the closing phenylalanine or tryptophan. A D gene is named only where the DNA matches it firmly. Size is stated for part of the rows, as once, few or many counts, or as a class when the clone is expanded.

CDR3aa	CDR3nt	v_gene	j_gene	d_gene	abundance
CASSYWGPAADTQYF	TGTGCCAGCAGTTACTGGGGGCCTGCTGCAGATACGCAGTATTTT	TRBV6-5	TRBJ2-3	-	-
CASSFSGTPGYYEQYF	TGTGCCAGCAGCTTTTCTGGCACTCCGGGTTATTACGAGCAGTACTTC	TRBV11-2	TRBJ2-7	-	-
CAWSVNYEQYF	TGTGCCTGGAGTGTAAACTACGAGCAGTACTTC	TRBV30	TRBJ2-7	-	-
CASSLIGEAGNTIYF	TGTGCCAGCAGCTTAATCGGGGAAGCTGGAAACACCATATATTTT	TRBV7-2	TRBJ1-3	-	-
CAWSSGTNEKLFF	TGTGCCTGGAGTTCGGGGACTAATGAAAAACTGTTTTTT	TRBV30	TRBJ1-4	-	-
CASSLEGGSGYTF	TGTGCCAGCAGCTTAGAAGGAGGGAGCGGCTACACCTTC	TRBV7-9	TRBJ1-2	-	-
CASSPGASEQYF	TGTGCCAGCAGCCCGGGAGCCTCCGAGCAGTACTTC	TRBV6-6	TRBJ2-7	-	-
CASSPFQALGQETQYF	TGTGCCAGCAGTCCCTTTCAAGCGCTTGGGCAAGAGACCCAGTACTTC	TRBV25-1	TRBJ2-5	-	-
CASSLHGSSYNSPLHF	TGTGCCAGCAGCTTACATGGCAGCTCCTATAATTCACCCCTCCACTTT	TRBV7-2	TRBJ1-6	-	-
CATRDQQGSEQYF	TGTGCCACTCGGGATCAACAGGGAAGCGAGCAGTACTTC	TRBV10-3	TRBJ2-7	-	-
CSAERGGYTF	TGCAGTGCTGAGAGAGGTGGCTACACCTTC	TRBV20-1	TRBJ1-2	-	few
CASSLVGSFEKLFF	TGTGCCAGCTCCTTGGTTGGGTCTTTTGAAAAACTGTTTTTT	TRBV28	TRBJ1-4	-	-
CASSLGGSHSYNEQFF	TGTGCCAGCAGCTTAGGCGGCTCGCACTCCTACAATGAGCAGTTCTTC	TRBV11-3	TRBJ2-1	-	-
CSVTGFSYEQYF	TGCAGCGTTACGGGTTTTTCCTACGAGCAGTACTTC	TRBV29-1	TRBJ2-7	-	-
CASSLGLAGAYEQYF	TGTGCCAGCAGCTTAGGGTTAGCGGGGGCCTACGAGCAGTACTTC	TRBV7-9	TRBJ2-7	TRBD2	-
CASSSRQGRGGSQETQYF	TGTGCCAGCAGCTCCCGACAGGGGCGCGGGGGGTCCCAAGAGACCCAGTACTTC	TRBV5-4	TRBJ2-5	-	-
CASSLVDNEQFF	TGTGCCAGCAGCTTGGTCGACAATGAGCAGTTCTTC	TRBV5-6	TRBJ2-1	-	-
CASSPRTSVYNEQFF	TGTGCCAGCAGCCCCCGGACTAGCGTCTACAATGAGCAGTTCTTC	TRBV7-2	TRBJ2-1	TRBD2	few
CASSFSLPGLAGIEQFF	TGTGCCAGCAGCTTCTCCCTTCCGGGACTAGCGGGAATTGAGCAGTTCTTC	TRBV7-2	TRBJ2-1	TRBD2	-
CASSTGLRHEAFF	TGTGCCAGCAGCACGGGGCTTCGACATGAAGCTTTCTTT	TRBV7-9	TRBJ1-1	-	-
CASSPDNEQFF	TGTGCCAGCAGCCCTGACAATGAGCAGTTCTTC	TRBV7-9	TRBJ2-1	-	few
CAISSLAELTGELFF	TGTGCCATCAGTTCACTAGCGGAGCTCACCGGGGAGCTGTTTTTT	TRBV10-3	TRBJ2-2	TRBD2	-
CASSPAQGIGGYTF	TGTGCCAGCAGCCCCGCACAGGGAATTGGTGGCTACACCTTC	TRBV5-6	TRBJ1-2	-	-
CASSSGQYNEQFF	TGTGCCAGCAGCTCTGGACAGTACAATGAGCAGTTCTTC	TRBV5-4	TRBJ2-1	-	-
CASRPWLSTDTQYF	TGTGCCAGCAGGCCCTGGTTGAGCACAGATACGCAGTATTTT	TRBV6-6	TRBJ2-3	-	-
CASADRSPNYGYTF	TGTGCCAGCGCTGACAGATCGCCTAACTATGGCTACACCTTC	TRBV27	TRBJ1-2	-	-
CASSRDRQRRPQHF	TGTGCCAGCAGCCGTGACAGGCAAAGACGGCCCCAGCATTTT	TRBV28	TRBJ1-5	-	-
CASSLRLAVQETQYF	TGTGCCAGCAGCTTACGACTAGCGGTCCAAGAGACCCAGTACTTC	TRBV13	TRBJ2-5	TRBD2	once
CASSLAGSGNTIYF	TGCGCCAGCAGCTTGGCGGGCTCTGGAAACACCATATATTTT	TRBV5-1	TRBJ1-3	-	-
CASSLNPGPVTDTQYF	TGTGCCAGCAGTTTAAACCCAGGGCCTGTCACAGATACGCAGTATTTT	TRBV27	TRBJ2-3	-	once
CASSLASGGQYEQYF	TGTGCCAGCAGCTTAGCGTCGGGGGGGCAATACGAGCAGTACTTC	TRBV7-2	TRBJ2-7	TRBD2	once